A single sample gave rise to the 10 T cell receptor beta chains below, sequenced in a study of T-cell reconstitution after alpha-beta-depleted transplantation in children. As it was prepared, the TCRbeta library received unique molecular identifiers. TCRdb reanalysed the PCR reads using MiXCR and keeps one entry per CDR3 protein. In the table there are some 590,000 distinct CDR3 sequences, about 10% of which are singletons. This material consisted of PBMCs from the stem cell graft donor, taken from the stem cell graft. The receptors shown here come from a human donor who donated a stem cell graft to a child with acute myeloid leukemia.

This clonotype was seen ten or more times. The CDR3 loop is CATAGTSGLSSYNEQFF. The DNA for the CDR3 is TGTGCCACCGCCGGGACTAGCGGCCTCAGCTCCTACAATGAGCAGTTCTTC. This chain joins TRBV24-1 and TRBJ2-1; 11 nucleotides line up with TRBD2. Trimming removed 9 bases from V and 0 bases from J; junction bases left unmatched: 9. The CDR3 spans 17 residues. CDR1 and CDR2 from the germline V gene are KGHDR and SFDVKD.

This chain links TRBV7-2 with TRBJ2-2; a possible D gene is TRBD2 (9 bases). This CDR3 region has 16 residues. V lost 5 bases, J lost 6 bases, and 19 bases lay in between. The V gene's germline CDR1 is SGHTA and CDR2 FQGNSA. Here the CDR3 DNA reads TGTGCCAGCAGCCAGGGGGCTAGCGGGACGCCCGGGGAGCTGTTTTTT. Its translation: CASSQGASGTPGELFF.

The rearrangement joins TRBV5-1 to TRBJ2-7, with 11 positions matching TRBD2. V shed 0 bases and J 1 base; nucleotides not matched to a gene: 6. CDR3 length equals 17 residues. Germline-derived CDR1 and CDR2 are SGHRS and YFSETQ. CDR3 residues: CASSLDTSGSISYEQYF. DNA of the CDR3: TGCGCCAGCAGCTTGGATACTAGCGGGAGTATATCCTACGAGCAGTACTTC.

This clonotype was seen a handful of times. The chain couples TRBV7-2 to TRBJ2-2, with 9 positions matching TRBD2. V was pared by 5 bases and J by 1 base, with 5 bases of the junction left unmatched. The CDR3 has 16 residues. From germline, CDR1 is SGHTA and CDR2 FQGNSA. The CDR3 coding sequence is TGTGCCAGCAGCCACCCTAGCGGGATGAACACCGGGGAGCTGTTTTTT. This gives the protein CASSHPSGMNTGELFF. Using reference TRBV7-2 and TRBJ2-2 for the parts outside the CDR3, the full variable domain is GAGVSQSPSNKVTEKGKDVELRCDPISGHTALYWYRQSLGQGLEFLIYFQGNSAPDKSGLPSDRFSAERTGGSVSTLTIQRTQQEDSAVYLCASSHPSGMNTGELFFGEGSRLTVL.

The sample holds many counts of this clonotype. The J gene is TRBJ2-2, the V gene TRBV5-1, with 9 bases that match TRBD1. Trimming took 7 bases from V and 5 from J; bases not matched to a gene: 9. Germline CDR1 reads SGHRS; CDR2 reads YFSETQ. The CDR3 spans 15 residues. The chain's CDR3 is CASGQNRGLTGELFF. CDR3 in DNA: TGCGCCAGCGGACAGAACAGGGGGCTAACCGGGGAGCTGTTTTTT.

This clonotype was seen many times. The gene calls are TRBV10-3 and TRBJ1-5; D remains unclear. The CDR3 is 13 residues long. Germline V gene data show CDR1 as ENHRY and CDR2 as SYGVKD. V lost 10 bases and J 5 bases, leaving 15 bases between the germline ends. CDR3 sequence: CATGPTDDQPQHF. CDR3 nucleotides: TGTGCCACCGGACCGACGGACGATCAGCCCCAGCATTTT.

This clonotype was recorded once. The chain employs TRBV5-6 and TRBJ2-7, with a tentative D call TRBD2 (7 bases). V gave up 4 bases and J gave up 5 bases, with 16 bases separating them. CDR3 length equals 14 residues. Germline V lookup: CDR1 SGHDT, CDR2 YYEEEE. The CDR3 region is CASSRGAGHHEQYF. The CDR3 DNA reads as TGTGCCAGCAGCCGGGGGGCCGGGCACCACGAGCAGTACTTC.

The chain recombines TRBV4-2 with TRBJ1-3; D not certain. Deletions cut 3 bases from V and 1 base from J, with 13 bases between. Germline assignment: CDR1 LGHNA and CDR2 YNFKEQ. This CDR3 is 16 amino acids long. CDR3 sequence reads: CASSQTQRASGNTIYF. As DNA, the CDR3 is TGTGCCAGCAGCCAGACCCAGAGGGCGTCTGGAAACACCATATATTTT.

This clonotype was detected ten times or more. The chain combines TRBV5-1 with TRBJ2-5, with 7 bases identical to TRBD2. V lost 4 bases and J lost 3; bases outside the gene matches: 0. Germline V gives CDR1 SGHRS, CDR2 YFSETQ. This CDR3 spans 12 amino acids. The CDR3 protein is CASSRGEETQYF. The CDR3 DNA reads TGCGCCAGCAGCCGGGGGGAAGAGACCCAGTACTTC.

This clonotype has a handful of counts. CDR3 sequence reads: CASSPPDRGTYEQYF. The CDR3 nucleotides are TGTGCCAGCAGTCCCCCGGACAGGGGGACATACGAGCAGTACTTC. The chain uses TRBV25-1 and TRBJ2-7, with 10 bases that match TRBD1. CDR1 and CDR2 (germline): MGHDK, SYGVNS. The CDR3 totals 15 residues. Trimming took 5 bases from V and 4 from J; bases not matched to a gene: 8.